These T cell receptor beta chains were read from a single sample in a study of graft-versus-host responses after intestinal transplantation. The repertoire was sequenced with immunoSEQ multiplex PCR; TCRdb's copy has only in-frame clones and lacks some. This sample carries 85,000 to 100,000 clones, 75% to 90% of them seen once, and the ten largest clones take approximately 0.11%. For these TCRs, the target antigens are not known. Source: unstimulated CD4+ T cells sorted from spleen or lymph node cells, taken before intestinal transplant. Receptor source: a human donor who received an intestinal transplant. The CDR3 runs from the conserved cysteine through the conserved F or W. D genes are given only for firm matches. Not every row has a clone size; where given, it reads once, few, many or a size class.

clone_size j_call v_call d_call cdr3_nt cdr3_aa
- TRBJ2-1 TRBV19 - TGTGCCAGTAGGCAGGTTTCGGGGAATGAGCAGTTCTTC CASRQVSGNEQFF
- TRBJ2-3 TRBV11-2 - TGTGCCAGCAGCTTGGGGAGCTCCACAGATACGCAGTATTTT CASSLGSSTDTQYF
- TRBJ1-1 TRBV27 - TGTGCCAGCCGCCAACTATTGGGGAGCGGAGCTTTCTTT CASRQLLGSGAFF
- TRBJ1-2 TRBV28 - TGTGCCAGCAATGGGGGGTTAGATTATGGCTACACCTTC CASNGGLDYGYTF
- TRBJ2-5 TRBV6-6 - TGTGCCAGCAGTTACGGTGGGGGCGGGGAGACCCAGTACTTC CASSYGGGGETQYF
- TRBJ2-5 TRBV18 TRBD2 TGTGCCAGCTCACCACCCGGTAGCGGGGGCCGGGAGACCCAGTACTTC CASSPPGSGGRETQYF
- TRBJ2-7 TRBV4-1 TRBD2 TGCGCCAGCAGCCGGACGACTAGCGGGGACTACGAGCAGTACTTC CASSRTTSGDYEQYF
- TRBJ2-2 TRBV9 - TGTGCCAGCAGCGTGTCAGGCCCGAACACCGGGGAGCTGTTTTTT CASSVSGPNTGELFF
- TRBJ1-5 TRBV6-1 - TGTGCCAGCAGTGAAAACTATTACAATCAGCCCCAGCATTTT CASSENYYNQPQHF
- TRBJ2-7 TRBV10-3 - TGTGCCGCAAATGGGGCAGACTCTTACGAGCAGTACTTC CAANGADSYEQYF
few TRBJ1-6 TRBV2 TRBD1 TGTGCCAGCAGGTATAGAACAGGGGTAGGGTCACCCCTCCACTTT CASRYRTGVGSPLHF
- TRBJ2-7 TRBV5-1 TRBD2 TGCGCCAGCAGCGTCCGCAGCGGGGGGCTCTACGAGCAGTACTTC CASSVRSGGLYEQYF
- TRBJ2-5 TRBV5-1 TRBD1 TGCGCCAGCAGCCCCGCACCGGGACAGTGGGAGACCCAGTACTTC CASSPAPGQWETQYF
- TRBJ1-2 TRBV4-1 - TGCGCCAGCAGCATTCCTTCGGGGGTTCGGCTCTATGGCTACACCTTC CASSIPSGVRLYGYTF
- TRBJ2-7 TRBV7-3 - TGTGCCAGCAGCTTAGTCCCTTCCTACGAGCAGTACTTC CASSLVPSYEQYF
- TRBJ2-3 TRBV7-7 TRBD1 TGTGCTAGCAGCCCCACAGGGGGTCGCACAGATACGCAGTATTTT CASSPTGGRTDTQYF
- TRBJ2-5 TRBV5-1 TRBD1 TGCGCCAGCAGCTCACAGGGGGCGGGAGAGACCCAGTACTTC CASSSQGAGETQYF
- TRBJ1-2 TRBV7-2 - TGTGCCAGCAGCTCCGATGGACAGCTAGGCTACACCTTC CASSSDGQLGYTF
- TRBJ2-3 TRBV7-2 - TGTGCCAGCAGCCCCTCGGCGGGAACAGATACGCAGTATTTT CASSPSAGTDTQYF
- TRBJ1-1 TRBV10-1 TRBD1 TGCGCCAGCCCCCAGGGGGTTCGAGAGAACACTGAAGCTTTCTTT CASPQGVRENTEAFF
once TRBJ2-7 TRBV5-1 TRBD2 TGCGCCAGCAGCTTGGCCGGGGGGGCATCCTACGAGCAGTACTTC CASSLAGGASYEQYF
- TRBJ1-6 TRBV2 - TGTGCCAGCAGTGGGGTGGAGGGGCCACCCCTCCACTTT CASSGVEGPPLHF
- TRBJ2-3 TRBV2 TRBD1 TGTGCCAGCAGGACCGGGACAGGTGGGGATACGCAGTATTTT CASRTGTGGDTQYF
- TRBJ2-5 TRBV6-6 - TGTGCCAGCAGTGGGCCGACCGGGACCCAGTACTTC CASSGPTGTQYF
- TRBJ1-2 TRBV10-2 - TGCGCCACCATCGACCAGGGTCCTAACTATGGCTACACCTTC CATIDQGPNYGYTF
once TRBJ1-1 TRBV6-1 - TGTGCCAGCAGTGAACCTGGGGAGACGAACACTGAAGCTTTCTTT CASSEPGETNTEAFF
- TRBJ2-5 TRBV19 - TGTGCCAGCAGTTCATGGAAACTGGCGGCCCAGTACTTC CASSSWKLAAQYF
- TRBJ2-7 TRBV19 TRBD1 TGTGCCAGTAGGGGACAGGCGTTCGGGGGCTACGAGCAGTACTTC CASRGQAFGGYEQYF
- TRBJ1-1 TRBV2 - TGTGCCAGCAGCCGCAGGGTGTCTATCACTGAAGCTTTCTTT CASSRRVSITEAFF
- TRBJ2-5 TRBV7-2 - TGTGCCAGCAGCTTAGGGCCACAAGAGACCCAGTACTTC CASSLGPQETQYF
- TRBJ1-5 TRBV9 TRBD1 TGTGCCAGCAGCGGGACAGGGGTGAATCAGCCCCAGCATTTT CASSGTGVNQPQHF
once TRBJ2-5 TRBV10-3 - TGTGCCATCAGTGACATCCCAGGGTTGTGGGAGACCCAGTACTTC CAISDIPGLWETQYF
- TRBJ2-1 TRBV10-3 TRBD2 TGTGCCAGCACCGCGCGGCTAGCGGGGGACAATGAGCAGTTCTTC CASTARLAGDNEQFF
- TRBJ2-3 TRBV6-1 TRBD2 TGTGCCAGCAGTGACCGGCGGGGGGCCACAGATACGCAGTATTTT CASSDRRGATDTQYF
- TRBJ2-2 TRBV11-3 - TGTGCCAGCAGCTTAGGCCCACGGGTGAGCGGACCGAACACCGGGGAGCTGTTTTTT CASSLGPRVSGPNTGELFF
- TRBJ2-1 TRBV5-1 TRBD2 TGCGCCACCTCGCGGGGGGGGGTGGCGGATGAGCAGTTCTTC CATSRGGVADEQFF
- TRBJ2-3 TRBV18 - TGTGCCAGCTTACTCGACTCCCCAACAGATACGCAGTATTTT CASLLDSPTDTQYF
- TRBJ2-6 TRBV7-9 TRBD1 TGTGCCAGCAGACGACCAGGGGGCGGGGGGGCCAACGTCCTGACTTTC CASRRPGGGGANVLTF
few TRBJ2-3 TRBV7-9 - TGTGCCAGCAGCCCTATCACAGATACGCAGTATTTT CASSPITDTQYF
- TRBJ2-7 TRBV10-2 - TGCGCCAGCAGTGAGAGGGGATTCAGGTCCGAGCAGTACTTC CASSERGFRSEQYF
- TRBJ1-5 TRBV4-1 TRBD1 TGCGCCAGCAGCCAAGACCGGACAGGGGCGAATAGCAATCAGCCCCAGCATTTT CASSQDRTGANSNQPQHF